Below are 11 T cell receptor beta chains sequenced from a single sample in a study of shared clonotypes between healthy human individuals. Clones were read by immunoSEQ multiplex PCR, and TCRdb kept only the in-frame ones, dropping some. The sample includes 2 million to 2.5 million clones, 85% to 95% seen only once; the top ten take approximately 0.4%. The sample comprised naive CD4+ T cells from PBMCs. Subset in this sample: CD45RA+ positively selected. These receptors originate from a man between 18 and 29 years old in good health. Some clones in this sample may be carry-over from other donors' samples.

Worth noting for this clone: Other nucleotide sequences from this sample produce the same CDR3. The rearrangement links TRBV9 to TRBJ2-1, with D hard to call. Trimming removed 0 bases at V and 2 bases at J, with 6 bases between. Germline V CDR1 and CDR2: SGDLS, YYNGEE. The CDR3 loop spans 14 amino acids. CDR3 in DNA: TGTGCCAGCAGCGTAGGGCGTGCCTACAATGAGCAGTTCTTC. Encoded protein: CASSVGRAYNEQFF.

This chain joins TRBV19 and TRBJ1-1; D ambiguous. With 10 bases removed from V and 0 bases from J, the gap between germline ends came to 15 bases. The CDR3 has 14 amino acids. CDR1 LNHDA and CDR2 SQIVND come from the germline V gene (reference sequence). The CDR3 loop reads CATSQPRMNTEAFF. CDR3 sequence (DNA): TGTGCCACATCCCAGCCACGGATGAACACTGAAGCTTTCTTT.

The genes are TRBV19 and TRBJ1-5; 7 nucleotides align to TRBD1. V trimming: 5 bases; J trimming: 3 bases; junction bases outside the gene matches: 1. Germline V gives CDR1 LNHDA, CDR2 SQIVND (reference sequence). The CDR3 totals 13 residues. The CDR3 loop is CASSGQDNQPQHF. CDR3 DNA sequence: TGTGCCAGTAGTGGACAGGACAATCAGCCCCAGCATTTT.

The chain uses TRBV27 and TRBJ1-4; 7 nucleotides agree with TRBD1. Germline lookup yields CDR1 MNHEY and CDR2 SMNVEV (reference sequence). This CDR3 is built from 16 residues. Trimming removed 7 bases from V and 1 base from J; junction bases left unmatched: 9. CDR3 nucleotide sequence: TGTGCCAGCAAACTCTTGGGGGACAGAACTAATGAAAAACTGTTTTTT. It translates to CASKLLGDRTNEKLFF.

The rearrangement uses TRBV6-5 and TRBJ1-5; D is perhaps TRBD1 (5 bases). Germline CDR1 and CDR2: MNHEY and SVGAGI. This CDR3 has 13 amino acids. V lost 8 bases and J lost 4, with 12 bases in between. CDR3 amino acids: CASRYDRNQPQHF. In DNA, the CDR3 is TGTGCCAGCCGATATGACAGAAATCAGCCCCAGCATTTT.

This chain uses TRBV15 with TRBJ2-5; D not resolved. Germline V gene data show CDR1 as LNHNV and CDR2 as YYDKDF (reference sequence). Trimming left V 3 bases short and J 1 base short, with 15 bases between. The CDR3 totals 16 residues. CDR3 loop: CATSRGGFRSQETQYF. The CDR3 coding sequence is TGTGCCACCAGCAGGGGCGGCTTTAGGAGCCAAGAGACCCAGTACTTC.

The J gene is TRBJ1-6, the V gene TRBV6-1; TRBD1 might be the D (5 bases). From germline, CDR1 is MNHNS and CDR2 SASEGT. V lost 2 bases, J lost 8 bases, and 7 bases lay in between. CDR3 length: 13 amino acids. The CDR3 protein is CASSELGDSPLHF. The DNA for the CDR3 is TGTGCCAGCAGTGAACTGGGGGATTCACCCCTCCACTTT.

The chain uses TRBV2 and TRBJ2-3; D perhaps matches TRBD2 (5 bases). Germline V lookup: CDR1 SNHLY, CDR2 FYNNEI. Trimming pared 3 bases from V and 3 bases from J, leaving 10 bases between. The CDR3 length is 14 residues. CDR3 DNA sequence: TGTGCCAGCAGTGAGCGGGTCAAGACAGATACGCAGTATTTT. It encodes CASSERVKTDTQYF.

The chain links TRBV19 to TRBJ2-1; 10 nucleotides match TRBD2. Trimming cost V 7 bases and J 6 bases; bases outside gene matches: 9. The length of the CDR3 is 15 residues. Germline V gene sequence: CDR1 LNHDA, CDR2 SQIVND (reference sequence). This chain's CDR3 is CASTQGLAASNEQFF. The DNA for the CDR3 is TGTGCCAGTACTCAAGGACTAGCGGCCTCCAATGAGCAGTTCTTC.

The chain is built from TRBV7-9 and TRBJ1-2; perhaps TRBD1 as D (6 bases). Deletions cut 5 bases from V and 4 bases from J, with 20 bases between. CDR3 length: 16 amino acids. Germline V gives CDR1 SEHNR, CDR2 FQNEAQ (reference sequence). The DNA of the CDR3 is TGTGCCAGCAGCGCCGCTTATGAAGGACAGAGCTATGGCTACACCTTC. Translation gives CASSAAYEGQSYGYTF.

In regard to this clone: Additional DNA sequences in this sample encode the identical CDR3. The genes are TRBV6-5 and TRBJ1-5; D is perhaps TRBD1 (6 bases). CDR1 is MNHEY and CDR2 is SVGAGI in the germline V gene. V dropped 2 bases and J dropped 2 bases, with 10 bases sitting between them. CDR3 length: 15 amino acids. CDR3 residues: CASSYGAGGNQPQHF. In nucleotides, the CDR3 is TGTGCCAGCAGTTACGGGGCAGGGGGCAATCAGCCCCAGCATTTT.